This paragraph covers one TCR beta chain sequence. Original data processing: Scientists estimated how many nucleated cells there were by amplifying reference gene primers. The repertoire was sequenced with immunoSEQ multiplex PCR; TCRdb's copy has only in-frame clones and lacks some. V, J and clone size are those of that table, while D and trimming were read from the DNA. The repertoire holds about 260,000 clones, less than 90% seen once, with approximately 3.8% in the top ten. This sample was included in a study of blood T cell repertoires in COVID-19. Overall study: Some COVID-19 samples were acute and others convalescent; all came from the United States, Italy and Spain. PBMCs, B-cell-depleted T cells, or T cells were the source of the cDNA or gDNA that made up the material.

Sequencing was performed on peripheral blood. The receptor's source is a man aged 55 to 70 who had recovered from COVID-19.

The CDR3 coding sequence is TGTGCCAGCAGCGAACAGGGGCTGGCAACTAATGAAAAACTGTTTTTT. This translates into CASSEQGLATNEKLFF. This chain connects TRBV5-6 to TRBJ1-4, with 7 bases fitting TRBD1. The ends lost 4 bases at V and 0 bases at J; junction bases unmatched: 6. Germline-derived CDR1 and CDR2 are SGHDT and YYEEEE. The CDR3 runs 16 residues.